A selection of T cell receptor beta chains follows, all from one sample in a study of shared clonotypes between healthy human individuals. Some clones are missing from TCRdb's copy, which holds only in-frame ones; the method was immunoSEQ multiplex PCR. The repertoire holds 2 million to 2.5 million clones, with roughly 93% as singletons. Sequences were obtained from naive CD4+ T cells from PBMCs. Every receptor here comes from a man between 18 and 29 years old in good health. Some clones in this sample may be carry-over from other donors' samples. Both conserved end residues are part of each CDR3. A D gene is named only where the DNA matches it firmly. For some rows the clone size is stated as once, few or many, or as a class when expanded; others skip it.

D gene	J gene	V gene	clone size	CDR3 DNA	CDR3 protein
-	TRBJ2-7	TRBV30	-	TGTGCCTGGAGTGTCGGTCGGGTTATGTCTCGCGAGCAGTACTTC	CAWSVGRVMSREQYF
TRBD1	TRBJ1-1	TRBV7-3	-	TGTGCCAGCAGCTCAACAGGGGCCTTGAACACTGAAGCTTTCTTT	CASSSTGALNTEAFF
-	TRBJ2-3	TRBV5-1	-	TGCGCCAGCAGCTTATTAGCGAGCACAGATACGCAGTATTTT	CASSLLASTDTQYF
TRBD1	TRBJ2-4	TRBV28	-	TGTGCCAGCAGCAAACGGGACAGGGATTACTTC	CASSKRDRDYF
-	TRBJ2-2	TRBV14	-	TGTGCCAGCAGCTCCACTAGGGTGGCCGGGGAGCTGTTTTTT	CASSSTRVAGELFF
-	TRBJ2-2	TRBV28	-	TGTGCCAGCAGTTTGTCAGCCGGGGAGCTGTTTTTT	CASSLSAGELFF
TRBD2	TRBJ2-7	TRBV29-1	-	TGCAGCGTTACACCCCCGGGACTAGCGGGAAACCCGAGCTCCTACGAGCAGTACTTC	CSVTPPGLAGNPSSYEQYF
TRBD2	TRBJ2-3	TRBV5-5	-	TGTGCCAGCAGCTTAGTTCCTAGCGGGGCTAGCACAGATACGCAGTATTTT	CASSLVPSGASTDTQYF
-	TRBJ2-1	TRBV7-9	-	TGTGCCAGCAGCGCCTCCCCGGGACGTTACAATGAGCAGTTCTTC	CASSASPGRYNEQFF
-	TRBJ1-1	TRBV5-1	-	TGCGCCAGCAGCCCCGTGGCTGGGAAGGACACTGAAGCTTTCTTT	CASSPVAGKDTEAFF
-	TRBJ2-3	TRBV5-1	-	TGCGCCAGCAGCTTCAATCCCGTAGGCGGGGCAGATACGCAGTATTTT	CASSFNPVGGADTQYF
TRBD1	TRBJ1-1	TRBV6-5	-	TGTGCCAGCAGACGACCCCAGGGGGACACTGAAGCTTTCTTT	CASRRPQGDTEAFF
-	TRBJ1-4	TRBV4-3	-	TGCGCCAGCAGCCCGGGGCCCCAGGGCCTTAATGAAAAACTGTTTTTT	CASSPGPQGLNEKLFF
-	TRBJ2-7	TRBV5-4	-	TGTGCCAGCAGCTCGAACTACGAGCAGTACTTC	CASSSNYEQYF
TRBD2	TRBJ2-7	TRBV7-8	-	TGTGCCAGCAGCTTAGAAGGGACTAGCGGCCGGAGTCCCCACGAGCAGTACTTC	CASSLEGTSGRSPHEQYF
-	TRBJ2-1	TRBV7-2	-	TGTGCCATCATACCACTGGTAGACTCCTACAATGAGCAGTTCTTC	CAIIPLVDSYNEQFF
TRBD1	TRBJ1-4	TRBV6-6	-	TGTGCCAGCCGGGACAGGTGGTATGAAAAACTGTTTTTT	CASRDRWYEKLFF
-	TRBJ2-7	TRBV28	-	TGTGCCAGCACCGAGGGGGGGATACACTACGAGCAGTACTTC	CASTEGGIHYEQYF
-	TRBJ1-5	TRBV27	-	TGTGCCAGCAGCCATCCGGGGCCAGGGGATCAGCCCCAGCATTTT	CASSHPGPGDQPQHF
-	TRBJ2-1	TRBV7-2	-	TGTGCCAGCAGCTTATACGGGATGTACAATGAGCAGTTCTTC	CASSLYGMYNEQFF
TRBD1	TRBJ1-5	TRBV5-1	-	TGCGCCAGCAGCTTGGGACAGGGAGGAAGTAGCAATCAGCCCCAGCATTTT	CASSLGQGGSSNQPQHF
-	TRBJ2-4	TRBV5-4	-	TGTGCCAGCAGCTTTAGGACCGGGAGTGAGGCCAAAAACATTCAGTACTTC	CASSFRTGSEAKNIQYF
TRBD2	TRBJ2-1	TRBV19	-	TGTGCCAGTAGTATCACCCCGGGACTAGTATATGAGCAGTTCTTC	CASSITPGLVYEQFF
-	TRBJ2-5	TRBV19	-	TGTGCCAGTGGCCGCGGGACTTTCACCGAGACCCAGTACTTC	CASGRGTFTETQYF
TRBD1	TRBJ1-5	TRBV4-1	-	TGCGCCAGCAGCCACGGACAGGGTGGTAGTCAGCCCCAGCATTTT	CASSHGQGGSQPQHF
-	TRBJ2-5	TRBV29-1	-	TGCAGCGGAGAGAAGGCCGAAGAGACCCAGTACTTC	CSGEKAEETQYF
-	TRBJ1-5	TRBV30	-	TGTGCCTGGAGTGTGGGCCCAGTTAATCAGCCCCAGCATTTT	CAWSVGPVNQPQHF
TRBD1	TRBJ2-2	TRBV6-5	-	TGTGCCAGCAGTTATCAGGGGGCGAACACCGGGGAGCTGTTTTTT	CASSYQGANTGELFF
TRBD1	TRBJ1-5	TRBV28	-	TGTGCCAGCGCGCAGGGGGGGGAGGGCACTCAGCCCCAGCATTTT	CASAQGGEGTQPQHF
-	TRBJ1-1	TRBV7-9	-	TGTGCCAGCAGCTTAATATTTCGGGGGAACACTGAAGCTTTCTTT	CASSLIFRGNTEAFF
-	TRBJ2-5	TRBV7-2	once	TGTGCCAGCAGCTTATCAGCCTTGGAAGAGACCCAGTACTTC	CASSLSALEETQYF
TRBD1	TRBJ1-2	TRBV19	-	TGTGCCAGTAGTCCACGGACAGGGGGGGATGGCTACACCTTC	CASSPRTGGDGYTF
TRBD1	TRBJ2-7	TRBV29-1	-	TGCAGCGTCGGGACAGGGGGCTACGAGCAGTACTTC	CSVGTGGYEQYF
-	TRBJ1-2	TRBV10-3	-	TGTGCCATCAGTGATTCACCGAGGGGGAACCACTATGGCTACACCTTC	CAISDSPRGNHYGYTF
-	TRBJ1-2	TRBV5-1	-	TGCGCCAGCAGCTTGTTTCGTGATGGCTACACCTTC	CASSLFRDGYTF
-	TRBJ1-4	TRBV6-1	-	TGTGCCAGCAGTGCCTGGGGTTTT	CASSAWGF
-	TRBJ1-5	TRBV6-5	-	TGTGCCAGCAGTTCCTCAGGTAGCAATCAGCCCCAGCATTTT	CASSSSGSNQPQHF
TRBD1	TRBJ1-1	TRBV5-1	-	TGCGCCAGCAGCTCACTTACAGGGGGCTTTAACACTGAAGCTTTCTTT	CASSSLTGGFNTEAFF
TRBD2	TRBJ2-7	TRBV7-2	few	TGTGCCAGCAGCCTACGCGCGGGGGATTACGAGCAGTACTTC	CASSLRAGDYEQYF
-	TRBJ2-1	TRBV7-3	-	TGTGCCAGCAGCTTAATGGTAAACAATGAGCAGTTCTTC	CASSLMVNNEQFF
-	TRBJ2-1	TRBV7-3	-	TGTGCCAGCAGCTTAAATGGGGCGGGCTCCTACAATGAGCAGTTCTTC	CASSLNGAGSYNEQFF
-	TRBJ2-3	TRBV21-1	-	TGTGCCAGCAGCAAAGATCCGGGGGAGGAGGTCGGGACAGATACGCAGTATTTT	CASSKDPGEEVGTDTQYF
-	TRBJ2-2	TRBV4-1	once	TGCGCCAGCAGCCAAGATAAGTTCACCGGGGAGCTGTTTTTT	CASSQDKFTGELFF
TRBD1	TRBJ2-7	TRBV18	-	TGTGCCAGCTCACCACGTAGGGGACAGGGGGGCGAGCAGTACTTC	CASSPRRGQGGEQYF
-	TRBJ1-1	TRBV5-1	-	TGCGCCAGCAGCAGGATCACGGGGGAGGCTGAAGCTTTCTTT	CASSRITGEAEAFF
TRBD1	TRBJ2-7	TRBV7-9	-	TGTGCCAGCAGCTTAGCCGGGACAGGGGCCTACGAGCAGTACTTC	CASSLAGTGAYEQYF
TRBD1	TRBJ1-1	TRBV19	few	TGTGCCAGTAATGACAGGGATTTGGACACTGAAGCTTTCTTT	CASNDRDLDTEAFF
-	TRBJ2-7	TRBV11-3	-	TGTGCCAGCAGCCCTCGACCCGCCTCTATTGAGCAGTACTTC	CASSPRPASIEQYF
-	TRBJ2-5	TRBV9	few	TGTGCCAGCAGCGTAGGAGGGTGGGAGACCCAGTACTTC	CASSVGGWETQYF
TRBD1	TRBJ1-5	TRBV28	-	TGTGCCAGCAGTTCCAGCGACAGGGGGCGAGGGCAGCCCCAGCATTTT	CASSSSDRGRGQPQHF
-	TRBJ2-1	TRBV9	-	TGTGCCAGTCACAAGGGGGATACGGGACGGGCCAATGAGCAGTTCTTC	CASHKGDTGRANEQFF
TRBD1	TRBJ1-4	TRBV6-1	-	TGTGCCAGCAGTGAACAGACCGGGACAGGGTTAATTAAACTGTTTTTT	CASSEQTGTGLIKLFF
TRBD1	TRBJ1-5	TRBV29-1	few	TGCAGCGTTGCGGGGGGACAGGGAAGGTCCCAGCATTTT	CSVAGGQGRSQHF